This TCR beta chain was sequenced during a study of CD8+ T cells in alopecia areata. Study-wide points: Affected lesional scalp, above all in alopecia totalis/universalis, was more clonal than normal scalp.

CDR1 and CDR2 from the germline V gene are SEHNR and FQNEAQ (reference sequence). The CDR3 sequence is 12 residues long. Between the trimmed V and J ends, which lost 1 base and 6 bases, there was a span of 4 bases. Extraction of RNA preceded its reverse transcription into cDNA, which served as the sequencing template. Clones were sequenced by immunoSEQ multiplex PCR, and TCRdb holds only the in-frame ones, with some missing. In the table there are some 150,000 clones, 70% to 90% of which are singletons. A word on this clone: Its antigen is as yet unknown.

As to treatment: oral pan-JAK inhibitor, 5-10 mg twice daily. V usage is TRBV7-9 and J usage is TRBJ1-5; D gene uncertain. This sequence originates from a human donor with alopecia areata. The sample was CD8+ T cells sorted from blood, taken at week 4, from a patient treated with tofacitinib. The CDR3 is CASSLGLQPQHF. The CDR3 DNA reads as TGTGCCAGCAGCTTAGGGCTTCAGCCCCAGCATTTT.